This TCR beta chain came from a study of sequential checkpoint blockade in melanoma (dated by TCRdb to the late 2010s). A note on the overall study: In a 1:1 randomization, patients received either first-line nivolumab then ipilimumab (arm A) or ipilimumab then nivolumab (arm B). DNA from approximately 91 pretreatment melanoma tumor samples was subjected to TCRbeta immunosequencing. The same lesion was the source of 75% to 90% of the matched pre- and post-treatment tumor biopsy pairs. Maintenance nivolumab was given following each of the two trial sequences. For about 22 patients, matched tumor biopsies were obtained before treatment and at week 13, following single-agent nivolumab (arm A) or ipilimumab (arm B).

The treatment or condition label of this sample denotes: randomized to nivolumab then ipilimumab (arm A) or the reverse (arm B). No trial patient had received prior DNA-damaging chemotherapy. Samples were obtained from patients with melanoma enrolled in CheckMate 064, a randomized, open-label phase II trial of sequential checkpoint blockade. Genomic DNA from formalin-fixed paraffin-embedded (FFPE) tissue samples served as the input for tumor TCR sequencing. Its CDR3 holds 13 amino acids, cysteine through phenylalanine. Only CDR3 DNA is held: 39 bases, read in frame from base 1. CDR1 and CDR2, looked up from the germline V gene, are SGHDN and FVKESK. V and J are truncated by 5 bases and 2 bases respectively, leaving an intervening sequence of 10 bases. Broad study findings and their caveats: Small sample sizes and reduced statistical power limited the analyses of tumor T-cell fraction within each arm. Validation of the response-prediction model combining TCR metrics and mutation burden is needed in larger, independent patient cohorts. In the nivolumab-first arm (arm A), pretreatment tumor TIL clonality was associated with response (P = .04). Tumor T-cell fraction and clonality were found to correlate with PD-L1 staining and CD8+ T-cell counts but not with mutational load. Clinical benefit was about 30 times more likely to be achieved by patients whose tumor T-cell fraction and clonality increased by week 13.

As for this clone: What antigen it recognizes has not been identified. No base qualities exist here, and no much larger clone lies one base off it.

The immunoSEQ Assay was used to immunosequence TCRbeta CDR3 regions from genomic DNA. Before high-throughput sequencing, genomic DNA was amplified using bias-controlled multiplex PCR. In the source study's methods: To quantify the absolute abundance of each unique TCRbeta CDR3 region, the sequences were collapsed and filtered. Clonality, defined as 1 minus Pielou's evenness, was calculated using only productive rearrangements. Tumor T-cell fraction was calculated by normalizing TCRbeta template counts to usable DNA, which was estimated from several housekeeping genes. A previously published method was used to identify clones whose frequencies were significantly greater in on-treatment samples than in baseline samples. As stored in TCRdb, this immuneACCESS dataset retains in-frame rearrangements with V and J assigned. A fraction of the clones does not appear; measured against another copy, unresolved V genes explain less than half of the discrepancy, and the remainder lacks a known reason. V, J and clone size were drawn from that table, and D and trimming were deduced from the DNA. The sample table shows roughly 1,100 clones, and 20% to 25% are seen once. The ten largest make up approximately 17% of the sample.

Recombination connected TRBV14 to TRBJ2-7; 5 matching bases give a weak D call of TRBD1. This receptor was obtained from a human donor with melanoma. This sample comprised tumor tissue (inferred from file names), obtained from a patient given nivolumab and ipilimumab in sequence. The CDR3 corresponds to CASSYRLTYEQYF. At the DNA level, the sequence is TGTGCCAGCAGCTACAGGCTGACCTACGAGCAGTACTTC.